The 10 T cell receptor beta chains below all came from one sample that was sequenced in a study of T cell responses to AZD1222 COVID-19 vaccine. Clones were read by immunoSEQ multiplex PCR, and TCRdb kept only the in-frame ones, dropping some. The table lists around 110,000 clones, about 91% of them singletons, with about 8.8% in the top ten. The material was peripheral blood, obtained on day 0 of AZD1222 vaccination. These receptors originate from an adult in good health.

The chain couples TRBV29-1 to TRBJ2-7; no reliable D call. The CDR3 has 12 amino acids. V gave up 4 bases and J gave up 6 bases, with 13 bases separating them. Germline values: CDR1 SQVTM, CDR2 ANQGSEA. Here the CDR3 DNA reads TGCAGCGTTGTGGGGAAGGTCGGCGAGCAGTACTTC. Translating gives CSVVGKVGEQYF.

CDR3 amino acids: CASSLTGGGIPYNSPLHF. The CDR3 DNA reads as TGTGCCAGCAGTTTAACGGGGGGTGGTATCCCCTATAATTCACCCCTCCACTTT. This chain links TRBV27 with TRBJ1-6; a possible D gene is TRBD1 (5 bases). The CDR3 runs 18 residues. Germline loops: CDR1 MNHEY, CDR2 SMNVEV (reference sequence). Trimming pared 2 bases from V and 2 bases from J, leaving 16 bases between.

In this sample, this clone turned up once. The chain combines TRBV6-5 with TRBJ1-2, with 9 bases identical to TRBD1. The V gene's germline CDR1 is MNHEY and CDR2 SVGAGI. The V and J ends lost 6 bases and 4 bases, in that order; junction bases with no gene match: 6. The CDR3 contains 14 residues. DNA of the CDR3: TGTGCCAGCAGCCAGGGACAGGGAGGCTATGGCTACACCTTC. Translation: CASSQGQGGYGYTF.

The table lists this clone with a count of one. The genes are TRBV6-2 or TRBV6-3 and TRBJ1-1; the D gene is possibly TRBD1 (6 bases). The CDR3 is 14 residues long. The germline CDR1 and CDR2 sequences are MNHEY and SVGEGT. V was shortened by 5 bases and J by 4 bases, with 14 bases between the two germline ends. Here the CDR3 reads CASSHRVPATEAFF. In DNA, the CDR3 is TGTGCCAGCAGTCACAGGGTCCCGGCCACTGAAGCTTTCTTT.

The chain carries TRBV3-1 (or the pseudogene TRBV3-2) and TRBJ2-7; D possibly corresponds to TRBD1 (5 bases). V was pared by 0 bases and J by 4 bases, with 7 bases between. Germline V gene lookup returns CDR1 LGHDT and CDR2 YNNKEL (reference sequence). The CDR3 sequence is 13 residues long. The CDR3, as DNA: TGTGCCAGCAGCCAAGACAGGGTTTACGAGCAGTACTTC. It specifies CASSQDRVYEQYF.

This clone has a handful of counts. The rearrangement links TRBV6-5 to TRBJ1-2; D possibly corresponds to TRBD1 (6 bases). The germline V and J ends were trimmed by 6 bases and 5 bases, with 13 bases remaining between them. The CDR3 extends over 13 amino acids. Germline assignment: CDR1 MNHEY and CDR2 SVGAGI. CDR3 amino acids: CASSVDSIYGYTF. DNA of the CDR3: TGTGCCAGCAGCGTGGACAGTATTTATGGCTACACCTTC.

Here the CDR3 reads CASSGGAPDTQYF. The CDR3 DNA sequence: TGTGCCAGCAGCGGGGGGGCCCCAGATACGCAGTATTTT. The J gene is TRBJ2-3, the V gene TRBV9; D could derive from TRBD1 or TRBD2 (6 bases each). The CDR3 is 13 amino acids. Trimming cost V 3 bases and J 4 bases, with 9 bases left between them. Germline CDR1 and CDR2: SGDLS and YYNGEE.

The chain has TRBV11-3 and TRBJ1-2; 11 positions match TRBD1. The V gene end was trimmed by 5 bases and the J gene end by 4 bases; junction bases not matched to a gene: 3. This CDR3 comprises 14 residues. Germline V gene lookup returns CDR1 SGHNT and CDR2 YENEEA. CDR3 sequence reads: CASSPGTGGYGYTF. The CDR3 region has the DNA TGTGCCAGCAGCCCCGGGACAGGGGGCTATGGCTACACCTTC.

The rearrangement joins TRBV7-8 to TRBJ1-6; D remains ambiguous. The CDR3 consists of 14 residues. Germline CDR1 is SGHVS and CDR2 is FQNEAQ. Trimming cost V 8 bases and J 6 bases, with 14 bases left between them. The CDR3 region has the DNA TGTGCCAGCGCGATCCAGGCAGCTAATTCACCCCTCCACTTT. This encodes CASAIQAANSPLHF.

This clone turned up a few times. This chain uses TRBV27 with TRBJ1-3; no clear D. The CDR3 runs 14 residues. V dropped 6 bases and J dropped 4 bases, with 13 bases sitting between them. The V gene's germline CDR1 is MNHEY and CDR2 SMNVEV (reference sequence). CDR3 in DNA: TGTGCCAGCAGCGGGAGCCGGGTCGGAAACACCATATATTTT. As protein: CASSGSRVGNTIYF.